Given below is one TCR beta chain in context. Specified time point: patch test 1, 2 weeks after DPC sensitization. This sample's treatment: therapeutic diphenylcyclopropenone sensitization with weekly scalp DPC. Unfractionated whole blood yielded total RNA. These data are taken from a study of human T cells and chemical hapten exposure. Within the library, unique molecular identifiers were attached to each individual cDNA molecule. TCRdb called the RACE reads again in MiXCR, with one record for every CDR3 protein. The data contain more than 80,000 distinct CDR3 sequences, about 6.8% of them singletons. This CDR3 is built from 16 residues. V was clipped by 0 bases and J by 7 bases; unmatched bases: 6. Per the germline V gene, CDR1 is SGHTA and CDR2 is FQGTGA.

This chain joins TRBV7-3 and TRBJ2-2; 9 bases are a match to TRBD2. This specimen was whole blood, taken in connection with sensitization to the hapten diphenylcyclopropenone (DPC). This sequence was found in a woman in her 30s with alopecia areata. Some clones in this sample may be carry-over from other donors' samples. CDR3 in amino acids: CASSLTASGAGGELFF. CDR3 coding DNA: TGTGCCAGCAGCTTAACCGCTAGCGGGGCCGGCGGGGAGCTGTTTTTT.